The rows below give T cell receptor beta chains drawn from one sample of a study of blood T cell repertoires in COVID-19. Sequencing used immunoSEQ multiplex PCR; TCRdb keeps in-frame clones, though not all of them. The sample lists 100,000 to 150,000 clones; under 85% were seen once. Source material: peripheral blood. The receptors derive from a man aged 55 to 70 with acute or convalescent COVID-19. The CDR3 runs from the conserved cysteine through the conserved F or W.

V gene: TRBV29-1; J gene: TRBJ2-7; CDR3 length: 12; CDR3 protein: CSVVQGAGEQYF
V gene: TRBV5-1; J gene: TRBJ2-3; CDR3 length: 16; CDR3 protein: CASSFLAGGTTDTQYF
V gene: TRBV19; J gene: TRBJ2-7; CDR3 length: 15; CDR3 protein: CASSITTGGAYEQYF
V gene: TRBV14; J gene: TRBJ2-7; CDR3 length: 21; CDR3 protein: CASSQEDFRTSGRYRRFEQYF
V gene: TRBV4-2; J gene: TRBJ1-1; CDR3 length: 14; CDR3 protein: CASSHLAGDTEAFF
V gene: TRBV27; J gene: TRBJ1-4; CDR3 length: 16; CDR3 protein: CASSPRRGGWNEKLFF
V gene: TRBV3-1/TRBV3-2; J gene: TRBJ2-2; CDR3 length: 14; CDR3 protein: CASSRGQGAGELFF
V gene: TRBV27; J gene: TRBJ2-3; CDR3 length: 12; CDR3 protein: CASSLAGGGQYF
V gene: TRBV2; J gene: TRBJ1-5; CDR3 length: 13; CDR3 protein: CASSDVGNQPQHF
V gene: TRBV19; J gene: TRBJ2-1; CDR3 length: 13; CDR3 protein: CASSIALADLQFF
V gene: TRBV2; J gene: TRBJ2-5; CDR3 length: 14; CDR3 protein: CASEVAGNQETQYF
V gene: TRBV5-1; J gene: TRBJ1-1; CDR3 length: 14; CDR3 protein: CASSLGRAYTEAFF
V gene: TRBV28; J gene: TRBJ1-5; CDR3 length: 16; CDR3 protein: CASSFRPARGDQPQHF
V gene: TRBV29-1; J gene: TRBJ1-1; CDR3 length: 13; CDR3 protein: CSVERKSGTEAFF
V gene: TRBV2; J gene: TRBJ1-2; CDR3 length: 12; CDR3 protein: CASSLYSGGYTF
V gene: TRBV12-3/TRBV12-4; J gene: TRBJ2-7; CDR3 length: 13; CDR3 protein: CASSLFYGSEQYF
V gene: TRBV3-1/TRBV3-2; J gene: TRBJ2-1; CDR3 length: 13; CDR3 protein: CASSQEPGKGQFF
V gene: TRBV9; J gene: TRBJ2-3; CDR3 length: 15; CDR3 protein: CASSVSGRATDTQYF
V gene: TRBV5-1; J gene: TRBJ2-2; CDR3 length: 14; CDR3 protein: CASSLGLVTGELFF
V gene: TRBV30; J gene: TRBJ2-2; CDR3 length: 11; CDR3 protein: CAWSGGGELFF
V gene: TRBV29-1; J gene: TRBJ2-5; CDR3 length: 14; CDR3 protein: CSVEERDYTETQYF
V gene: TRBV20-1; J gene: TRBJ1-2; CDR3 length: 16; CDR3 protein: CSASPGAARSNYGYTF
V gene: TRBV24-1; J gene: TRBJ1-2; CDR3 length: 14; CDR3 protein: CATSMGPVPYGYTF
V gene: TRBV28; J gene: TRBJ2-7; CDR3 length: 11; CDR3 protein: CASSRRYEQYF
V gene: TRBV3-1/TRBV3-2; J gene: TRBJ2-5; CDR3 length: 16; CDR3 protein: CASSQDWAGGQETQYF
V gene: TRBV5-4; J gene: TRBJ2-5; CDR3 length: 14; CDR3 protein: CASSPTTGDKTQYF
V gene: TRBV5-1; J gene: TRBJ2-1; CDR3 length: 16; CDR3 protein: CASSPSGTGGDNEQFF
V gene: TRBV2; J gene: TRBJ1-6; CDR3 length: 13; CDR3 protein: CASLAGANSPLHF
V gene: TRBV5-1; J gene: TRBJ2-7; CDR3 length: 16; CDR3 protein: CASSDFPPDTYYEQYF
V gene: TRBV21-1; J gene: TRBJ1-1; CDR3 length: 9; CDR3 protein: CASSGQEVF
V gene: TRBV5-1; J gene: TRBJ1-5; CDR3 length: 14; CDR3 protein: CASSSGQGDQPQHF
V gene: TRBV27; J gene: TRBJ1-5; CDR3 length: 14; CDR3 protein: CASEPTGGGQPQHF
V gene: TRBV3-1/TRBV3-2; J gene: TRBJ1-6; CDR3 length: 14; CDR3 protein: CASSQETNNSPLHF
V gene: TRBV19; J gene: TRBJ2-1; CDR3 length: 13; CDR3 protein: CASSSGRGDEQFF
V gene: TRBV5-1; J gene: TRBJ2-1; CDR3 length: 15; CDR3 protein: CASSPTGSSYNEQFF
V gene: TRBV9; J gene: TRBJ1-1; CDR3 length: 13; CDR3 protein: CASSVGRNTEAFF
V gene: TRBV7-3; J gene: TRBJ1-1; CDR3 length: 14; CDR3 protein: CASSLQGEYTEAFF
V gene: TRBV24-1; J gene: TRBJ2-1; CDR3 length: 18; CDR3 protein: CATSDSKASRSSYNEQFF
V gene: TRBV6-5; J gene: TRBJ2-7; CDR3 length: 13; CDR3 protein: CASSPTGGYEQYF
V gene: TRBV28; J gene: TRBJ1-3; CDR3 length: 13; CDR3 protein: CASSLPPGNTIYF
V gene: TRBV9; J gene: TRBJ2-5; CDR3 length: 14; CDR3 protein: CASSGDSGSETQYF
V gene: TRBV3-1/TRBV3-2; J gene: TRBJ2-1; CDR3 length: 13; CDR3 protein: CASSPNGLTEQFF
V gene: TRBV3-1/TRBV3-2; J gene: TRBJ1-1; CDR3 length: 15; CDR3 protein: CASSPLDRTGTEAFF
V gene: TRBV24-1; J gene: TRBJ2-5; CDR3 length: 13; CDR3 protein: CARGYEGCETQYF